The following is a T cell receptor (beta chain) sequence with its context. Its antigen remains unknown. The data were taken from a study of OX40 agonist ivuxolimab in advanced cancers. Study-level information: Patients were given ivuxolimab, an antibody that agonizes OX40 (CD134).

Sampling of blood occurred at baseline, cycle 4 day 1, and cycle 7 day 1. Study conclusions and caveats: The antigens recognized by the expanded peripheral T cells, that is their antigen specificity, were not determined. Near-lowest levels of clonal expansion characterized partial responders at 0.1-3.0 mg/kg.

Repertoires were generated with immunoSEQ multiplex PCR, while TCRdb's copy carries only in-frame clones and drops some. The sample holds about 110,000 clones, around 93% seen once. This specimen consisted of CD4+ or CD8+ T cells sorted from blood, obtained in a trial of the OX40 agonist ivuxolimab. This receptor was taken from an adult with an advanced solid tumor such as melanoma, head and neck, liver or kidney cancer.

The CDR3 nucleotides are TGTGCCAGTACCCCTTTTGGGGGAGATACATTTAACTATGGCTACACCTTC. This encodes CASTPFGGDTFNYGYTF. J is TRBJ1-2 and V is TRBV19; D is possibly TRBD1 (5 bases). Germline V CDR1 and CDR2: LNHDA, SQIVND (reference sequence). CDR3 length: 17 residues. Trimming cost V 7 bases and J 1 base, with 22 bases left between them. Together with reference TRBV19 and TRBJ1-2, the CDR3 gives the full variable domain: DGGITQSPKYLFRKEGQNVTLSCEQNLNHDAMYWYRQDPGQGLRLIYYSQIVNDFQKGDIAEGYSVSREKKESFPLTVTSAQKNPTAFYLCASTPFGGDTFNYGYTFGSGTRLTVV.